This TCR beta chain stems from a study of blood T cell repertoires in COVID-19. Study in general: Nucleic acid was either cDNA or gDNA, and it came from T cells, B-cell-depleted T cells, or PBMCs.

The V end lost 5 bases, the J end lost 1 base, and 12 bases lay between the germline ends. CDR1 is SNHLY, CDR2 FYNNEI, per germline. The CDR3 totals 15 residues. Some clones are missing from TCRdb's copy, which holds only in-frame ones; the method was immunoSEQ multiplex PCR. The table records 350,000 to 400,000 clones, around 90% of them present only once. This clone has only a few counts. The sequence derives from a man younger than 35 with active or convalescent COVID-19. Sequencing was performed on peripheral blood. The chain is built from TRBV2 and TRBJ1-5; D is unresolved. CDR3 residues: CASSPPASSNQPQHF. DNA of the CDR3: TGTGCCAGCAGTCCGCCCGCGAGCAGCAATCAGCCCCAGCATTTT.